Here is one T cell receptor (beta chain) with its context. Antigen specificity is unknown. The same CDR3 can be traced to other DNA sequences in this sample. It was with 60 Vbeta and 13 Jbeta primers that the PCR ran. The protocol was immunoSEQ multiplex PCR, while the TCRdb copy is restricted to in-frame clones and leaves out a portion. The data contain 200,000 to 250,000 clones, around four fifths of them seen just once; the ten biggest clones take up about 1.7%. Germline V gene data show CDR1 as MDHEN and CDR2 as SYDVKM. V lost 3 bases and J lost 4; bases outside the gene matches: 5. This CDR3 is 14 amino acids long. These data belong to a study of cytomegalovirus exposure and HLA in healthy donors. Notes on the study in general: A later look showed TCR association rates differing by HLA locus, highest for DRB1 and lowest for HLA-C. TCR beta V segments were, for the most part, productive about 87% or about 30% of the time in an earlier analysis. Listed as cytomegalovirus-associated were 150 or so TCR beta chains.

The chain carries TRBV28 and TRBJ2-5, with TRBD2 matching 7 bases. The sequence was obtained from a man in his forties or fifties in good health and CMV-seronegative. Source material: PBMCs. CDR3 loop: CASSLGGPRETQYF. CDR3 DNA sequence: TGTGCCAGCAGTTTGGGAGGGCCTAGAGAGACCCAGTACTTC. Full variable domain (rest looked up from reference TRBV28 and TRBJ2-5): DVKVTQSSRYLVKRTGEKVFLECVQDMDHENMFWYRQDPGLGLRLIYFSYDVKMKEKGDIPEGYSVSREKKERFSLILESASTNQTSMYLCASSLGGPRETQYFGPGTRLLVL.